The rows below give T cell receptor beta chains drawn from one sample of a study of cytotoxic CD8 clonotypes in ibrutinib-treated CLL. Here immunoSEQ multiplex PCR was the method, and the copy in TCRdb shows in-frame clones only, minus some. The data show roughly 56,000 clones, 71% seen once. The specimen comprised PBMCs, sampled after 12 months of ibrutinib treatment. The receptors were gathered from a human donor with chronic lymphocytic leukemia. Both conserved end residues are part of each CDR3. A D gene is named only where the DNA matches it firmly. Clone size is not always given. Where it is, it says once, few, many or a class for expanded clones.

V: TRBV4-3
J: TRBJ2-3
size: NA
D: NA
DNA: TGCGCCAGCAGCCAAGCTCTTCCGGTGGGCGGCACAGATACGCAGTATTTT
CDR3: CASSQALPVGGTDTQYF

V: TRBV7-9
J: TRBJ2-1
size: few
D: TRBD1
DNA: TGTGCCAGCGCTTCAGGGGGCAATGAGCAGTTCTTC
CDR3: CASASGGNEQFF

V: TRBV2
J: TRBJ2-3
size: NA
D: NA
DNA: TGTGCCAGCAGCCTAGCTTTGGGTGCAGATACGCAGTATTTT
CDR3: CASSLALGADTQYF

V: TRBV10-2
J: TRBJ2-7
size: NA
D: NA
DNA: TGCGCCAGCAGTGAGACTGACGAGCAGTACTTC
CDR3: CASSETDEQYF

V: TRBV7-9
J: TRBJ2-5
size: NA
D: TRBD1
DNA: TGTGCCAGCAGCTTAGGGTGGGACAGAAGGGAGACCCAGTACTTC
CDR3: CASSLGWDRRETQYF

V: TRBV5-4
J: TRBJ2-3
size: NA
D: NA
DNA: TGTGCCAGCAGCTTGTGGGAGGCGCCAGATACGCAGTATTTT
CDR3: CASSLWEAPDTQYF

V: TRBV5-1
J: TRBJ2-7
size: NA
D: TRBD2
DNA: TGCGCCAGCAATAGGCTAGCGGGAGCCTACGAGCAGTACTTC
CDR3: CASNRLAGAYEQYF

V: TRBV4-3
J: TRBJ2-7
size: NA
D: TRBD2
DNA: TGCGCCAGCAGCCAACTAACTAGCGGGAGCTGGGAGCAGTACTTC
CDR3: CASSQLTSGSWEQYF

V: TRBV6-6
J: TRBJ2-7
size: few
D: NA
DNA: TGTGCCAGCAGTTACTCGTGGGCTAGAGCCTACGAGCAGTACTTC
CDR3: CASSYSWARAYEQYF

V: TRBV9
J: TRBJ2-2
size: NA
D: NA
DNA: TGTGCCAGCAGCCCCCGGGGCAGCTGGATGAACACCGGGGAGCTGTTTTTT
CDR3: CASSPRGSWMNTGELFF